What follows describes a single TCR beta chain. The antigen is unknown. This sample is drawn from a study of cytomegalovirus exposure and HLA in healthy donors. Turning to the study itself: The 90 to 150 validation repertoires and the approximately 630 first-cohort repertoires shared a platform, a later analysis reported. Findings and caveats of the study: Subsequent analysis showed first-cohort TCR clusters tending to co-occur in 120 validation repertoires. Most sequenced TCRs were rare (though some public TCRs occurred in many donors).

The V end lost 10 bases, the J end lost 4 bases, and 17 bases lay between the germline ends. Germline CDR1 and CDR2: LNHDA and SQIVND (reference sequence). This CDR3 has 14 residues. Generated by immunoSEQ multiplex PCR, the TCRdb table keeps only in-frame clones and is missing some. The sample consists of about 74,000 clones, around 94% of them appearing once. This receptor was obtained from a man younger than 30 in good health and CMV-seropositive. The sample was PBMCs. This chain links TRBV19 with TRBJ2-1; TRBD1 is a possible D gene (6 bases). This CDR3 is CANTQGGVYNEQFF. The CDR3 DNA is TGTGCCAATACCCAAGGGGGAGTGTACAATGAGCAGTTCTTC.